This T cell receptor (beta chain) was identified in a study of T cells in Graves' hyperthyroidism and ophthalmopathy. Patients were aged 18 to 65, had disease duration under 2 months, and had newly diagnosed hyperthyroidism. Pregnant or lactating patients were excluded, as were those with uncontrolled infection or other autoimmune disease. Diagnoses rested on clinical symptoms, serum thyroxine and TRAb, thyroid ultrasound and orbital computed tomography. Amplified TCR beta CDR3 regions came from RNA transcripts. HTBI primers were the set used in a first-round RT-PCR of the TCR CDR3. Using its own MiXCR run on the multiplex PCR reads, TCRdb lists one record per CDR3 protein. The table has nearly 600,000 distinct CDR3 sequences, approximately 13% seen once; the top ten hold roughly 5.7%. Study-wide results and caveats: Most thyroid clonotypes expanded above 0.001 appeared in blood too.

Trimming stripped 3 bases from V and 6 bases from J, with 20 bases between. This CDR3 has 16 amino acids. Looked up from germline, CDR1 is MNHEY and CDR2 is SMNVEV (reference sequence). To note about this clonotype: Antigen unknown.

The sequenced sample consisted of blood. The chain couples TRBV27 to TRBJ1-2; D perhaps matches TRBD1 (6 bases). This TCR was recovered from a woman younger than 45 with Graves' hyperthyroidism that later progressed to Graves' ophthalmopathy. In DNA, the CDR3 is TGTGCCAGCAGTTTTATTGCCCCTTCAGGGGCCCATGGCTACACCTTC. Amino acid sequence: CASSFIAPSGAHGYTF.